The clone carrying this T cell receptor (beta chain) was counted only a few times. Relative to the germline gene, one junction end is altered; a read error may explain this. This specimen belongs to a study of CD8+CD57+ T cells in acquired aplastic anemia. Genomic DNA served as template for TCR beta VDJ and CDR3 profiling. A single record per CDR3 protein comes from TCRdb applying MiXCR to the reads. The sample holds about 190,000 distinct CDR3 sequences, around 59% seen once. The CDR3 is 14 residues long. This TCR was sampled from a human donor in good health, serving as a control. The J gene is TRBJ1-4, the V gene TRBV12-3 or TRBV12-4, with a tentative D call TRBD1 (6 bases). Sequencing was carried out using sorted CD4+, CD8+, or CD8+CD57+ T cells (not recorded which) from PBMCs. The CDR3 DNA reads TGTGCCAGCAAAGGGCACAGGGTTCATGAAAAGCTGTTTTTT. Translated: CASKGHRVHEKLFF.